The 32 T cell receptor beta chains reported below all come from one sample, sequenced in a study of cytomegalovirus exposure and HLA in healthy donors. Primers: 60 Vbeta forward and 13 Jbeta reverse. The protocol was immunoSEQ multiplex PCR, while the TCRdb copy is restricted to in-frame clones and leaves out a portion. The sample holds around 210,000 clones, roughly 78% seen once. The sequencing sample was made of PBMCs. The receptors here all came from a boy between 10 and 17 years old in good health and CMV-seronegative.

This chain uses TRBV28 with TRBJ1-5, with D maybe TRBD1 (5 bases). Germline V gene data show CDR1 as MDHEN and CDR2 as SYDVKM. V dropped 3 bases and J dropped 2 bases, with 8 bases sitting between them. The CDR3 has 14 residues. For the CDR3, the DNA is TGTGCCAGCAGTTTGGGGGGAGGCAATCAGCCCCAGCATTTT. It is translated as CASSLGGGNQPQHF.

The CDR3 region has the DNA TGTGCCAGCAGCATGACAGGGGTCTATCAGCCCCAGCATTTT. This gives the protein CASSMTGVYQPQHF. The rearrangement uses TRBV7-2 and TRBJ1-5; TRBD1 aligns across 8 bases. The CDR3 consists of 14 residues. V lost 5 bases to trimming and J lost 5 bases; unmatched junction nucleotides: 5. Germline CDR1 SGHTA, CDR2 FQGNSA.

V is TRBV2 and J is TRBJ2-7; TRBD1 might be the D (5 bases). This CDR3 region has 12 residues. Germline CDR1 reads SNHLY; CDR2 reads FYNNEI. The germline V and J ends were trimmed by 3 bases and 9 bases, with 12 bases remaining between them. Here the CDR3 DNA reads TGTGCCAGCAGTGAGACAGACCCTGGGCAGTACTTC. Its protein product is CASSETDPGQYF.

The genes are TRBV10-1 and TRBJ2-2; TRBD1 aligns across 10 bases. Trimming took 5 bases from V and 6 from J; bases not matched to a gene: 6. Germline CDR1 is WNHNN and CDR2 is SYGVQD (reference sequence). The CDR3 runs 15 residues. CDR3 region: CASSPGTGDPGELFF. DNA for the CDR3: TGCGCCAGCAGTCCCGGGACAGGGGATCCCGGGGAGCTGTTTTTT.

The CDR3 nucleotides read TGCGCCAGCACACCCCTCACCGGGACAGCCTCCTACGAGCAGTACTTC. Translated: CASTPLTGTASYEQYF. The rearrangement uses TRBV10-2 and TRBJ2-7; 7 nucleotides match TRBD1. The CDR3 length is 16 residues. Looked up from germline, CDR1 is WSHSY and CDR2 is SAAADI. V trimming: 7 bases; J trimming: 0 bases; junction bases outside the gene matches: 12.

This chain links TRBV2 with TRBJ1-4, with 9 bases fitting TRBD1. The CDR3 is made up of 14 amino acids. Germline values: CDR1 SNHLY, CDR2 FYNNEI. The ends lost 2 bases at V and 6 bases at J; junction bases unmatched: 1. The CDR3 DNA is TGTGCCAGCAGTGAATGGGACAGGGATGAAAAACTGTTTTTT. It encodes CASSEWDRDEKLFF.

This chain links TRBV5-1 with TRBJ1-1; D perhaps matches TRBD1 (5 bases). Germline V gives CDR1 SGHRS, CDR2 YFSETQ. The CDR3 extends over 13 amino acids. V shed 3 bases and J shed 11 bases, with 17 bases lying between them. The chain's CDR3 is CASSWDSPGGAFF. In nucleotides, the CDR3 is TGCGCCAGCAGCTGGGACTCTCCGGGGGGGGCTTTCTTT.

This chain uses TRBV5-1 with TRBJ2-5, with 7 bases that match TRBD1. The CDR3 sequence is 16 residues long. J gave up 4 bases and V 4 bases, and 13 bases lay outside the gene matches. The germline gives CDR1 SGHRS, CDR2 YFSETQ. CDR3 sequence: CASSQLGQVSGETQYF. CDR3 coding DNA: TGCGCCAGCAGCCAGCTCGGACAGGTCAGTGGAGAGACCCAGTACTTC.

The chain carries TRBV5-4 and TRBJ2-6, with D perhaps matching TRBD1 (6 bases). The V and J ends lost 1 base and 2 bases respectively, with 7 bases between them. The CDR3 runs 15 residues. The germline gives CDR1 SGHNT, CDR2 YYREEE (reference sequence). The DNA of the CDR3 is TGTGCCAGCAGCTTGACAGGGACTGGGGCCAACGTCCTGACTTTC. Its translation: CASSLTGTGANVLTF.

The chain combines TRBV6-1 with TRBJ1-5; 7 bases align to TRBD1. Germline V lookup: CDR1 MNHNS, CDR2 SASEGT. CDR3 length: 16 residues. V lost 4 bases to trimming and J lost 0 bases; unmatched junction nucleotides: 6. The CDR3 bases are TGTGCCAGCAGTGGCAGAGGGACAGATAGCAATCAGCCCCAGCATTTT. Translating it yields CASSGRGTDSNQPQHF.

The J gene is TRBJ1-4, the V gene TRBV7-8; D unresolved. Germline V CDR1 and CDR2: SGHVS, FQNEAQ. This CDR3 is built from 16 residues. V was cut by 2 bases and J by 8 bases, with 18 bases left in between. In DNA form, the CDR3 reads TGTGCCAGCAGCTTAAAAAGTTTGGGCCTCGTCGAAAAACTGTTTTTT. Amino acids: CASSLKSLGLVEKLFF.

This clone came up once. This chain uses TRBV5-8 with TRBJ2-7; maybe TRBD2 (5 bases). Trimming pared 4 bases from V and 7 bases from J, leaving 12 bases between. Germline lookup yields CDR1 SGHTS and CDR2 YDEGEE. The CDR3 contains 12 residues. The CDR3 region is CASSLRGVEQYF. The CDR3 coding sequence is TGTGCCAGCAGCCTTCGGGGAGTGGAGCAGTACTTC.

This clone was observed a handful of times. Other DNA sequences of this sample code for an identical CDR3. The genes are TRBV6-1 and TRBJ1-2; TRBD1 aligns across 11 bases. With 5 bases clipped from V and 8 bases from J, the junction kept 10 bases outside the gene matches. The CDR3 extends over 15 amino acids. Germline V gives CDR1 MNHNS, CDR2 SASEGT. CDR3 sequence: CASSPRTGGYRGYTF. In nucleotides, the CDR3 is TGTGCCAGCAGTCCTCGGACAGGGGGCTATAGGGGCTACACCTTC.

This chain links TRBV9 with TRBJ2-7; D unresolved. From germline, CDR1 is SGDLS and CDR2 YYNGEE. V was pared by 7 bases and J by 5 bases, with 7 bases between. This CDR3 spans 10 amino acids. CDR3 coding DNA: TGTGCCAGCTGCGGCGACGAGCAGTACTTC. It codes for CASCGDEQYF.

The J gene is TRBJ2-7, the V gene TRBV27; 7 bases align to TRBD2. The length of the CDR3 is 15 residues. V was clipped by 6 bases and J by 1 base; unmatched bases: 9. Looked up from germline, CDR1 is MNHEY and CDR2 is SMNVEV (reference sequence). CDR3 in DNA: TGTGCCAGCAGCCTGACTAGCCCGCCTTCCTACGAGCAGTACTTC. It is translated as CASSLTSPPSYEQYF.

This clone occurred a few times. The rearrangement links TRBV20-1 to TRBJ1-1; D not resolved. This CDR3 has 11 amino acids. The germline V gene encodes CDR1 DFQATT and CDR2 SNEGSKA (reference sequence). V was trimmed by 2 bases and J by 6 bases, leaving 7 bases between them. CDR3 amino acids: CSARRGSEAFF. DNA for the CDR3: TGCAGTGCTAGACGAGGGTCTGAAGCTTTCTTT.

V and J are TRBV11-2 and TRBJ1-2; D may be TRBD1 (6 bases). The CDR3 has 14 residues. The germline V and J ends were trimmed by 1 base and 8 bases, with 14 bases remaining between them. The germline V gene has CDR1 SGHAT and CDR2 FQNNGV. DNA of the CDR3: TGTGCCAGCAGCTTAGTATCCAGGGGTTCAGGCTACACCTTC. The encoded protein is CASSLVSRGSGYTF.

The genes are TRBV27 and TRBJ2-1, with 10 nucleotides matching TRBD2. Germline V lookup: CDR1 MNHEY, CDR2 SMNVEV (reference sequence). J lost 3 bases, V lost 3 bases, and 14 bases had no gene match. This CDR3 spans 19 amino acids. CDR3 region: CASSFRPPSSGGIYNEQFF. CDR3 nucleotide sequence: TGTGCCAGCAGTTTTCGCCCCCCTAGTAGCGGGGGGATCTACAATGAGCAGTTCTTC.

This chain connects TRBV4-1 to TRBJ1-2; D unclear. This CDR3 spans 15 amino acids. From germline, CDR1 is MGHRA and CDR2 YSYEKL. Trimming took off 3 bases at V and 4 bases at J, with 15 bases between the two ends. CDR3: CASSQGRESVYGYTF. The DNA for the CDR3 is TGCGCCAGCAGCCAGGGGAGGGAATCGGTCTATGGCTACACCTTC.

This clone was seen only once. The chain recombines TRBV11-2 with TRBJ2-1, with D maybe TRBD1 (6 bases). The V gene lost 5 bases and the J gene lost 8 bases, with 16 bases spanning the gap. Per germline, CDR1 SGHAT and CDR2 FQNNGV. The CDR3 length is 14 residues. The CDR3 loop reads CASSPLQGYHEQFF. The CDR3 DNA sequence: TGTGCCAGCAGCCCGCTTCAGGGGTATCATGAGCAGTTCTTC.

The rearrangement uses TRBV27 and TRBJ1-2; 9 nucleotides line up with TRBD1. The length of the CDR3 is 13 residues. Unmatched junction bases numbered 5, after V lost 6 bases and J lost 6 bases. CDR1 is MNHEY, CDR2 SMNVEV, per germline (reference sequence). The CDR3 bases are TGTGCCAGCAGAGGGACAGGGATCGATGGCTACACCTTC. This codes for CASRGTGIDGYTF.

V gene TRBV9 combines with J gene TRBJ1-6, with D unresolved. This CDR3 contains 16 residues. CDR1 SGDLS and CDR2 YYNGEE come from the germline V gene. V gave up 0 bases and J gave up 5 bases, with 12 bases separating them. CDR3 sequence: CASSVALASNNSPLHF. For the CDR3, the DNA is TGTGCCAGCAGCGTAGCGTTGGCATCAAATAATTCACCCCTCCACTTT.

In its sample, this clone was seen once. The chain links TRBV7-2 to TRBJ2-7; D call uncertain. The CDR3 is 15 amino acids. Germline-derived CDR1 and CDR2 are SGHTA and FQGNSA. Deletions cut 4 bases from V and 0 bases from J, with 13 bases between. This CDR3 is CASSSSSLRSYEQYF. CDR3 nucleotide sequence: TGTGCCAGCAGCTCGAGCTCTCTCCGCTCCTACGAGCAGTACTTC.

The chain couples TRBV7-2 to TRBJ2-7; 13 positions agree with TRBD2. After removal of 5 bases from V and 4 bases from J, the junction contained 11 bases not matched to a gene. The germline gives CDR1 SGHTA, CDR2 FQGNSA. The CDR3 spans 17 residues. The CDR3 is CASSRTSGRATGYEQYF. CDR3 bases: TGTGCCAGCAGCCGTACTAGCGGGAGGGCCACAGGTTACGAGCAGTACTTC. Variable domain in full (rest from reference TRBV7-2 and TRBJ2-7): GAGVSQSPSNKVTEKGKDVELRCDPISGHTALYWYRQSLGQGLEFLIYFQGNSAPDKSGLPSDRFSAERTGGSVSTLTIQRTQQEDSAVYLCASSRTSGRATGYEQYFGPGTRLTVT.

The V call is TRBV7-9, the J call TRBJ1-1; D not resolved. This CDR3 comprises 13 residues. V lost 6 bases, J lost 0 bases, and 8 bases lay in between. The germline CDR1 and CDR2 sequences are SEHNR and FQNEAQ (reference sequence). CDR3 sequence (DNA): TGTGCCAGCAGTTATCAGGTGAACACTGAAGCTTTCTTT. Translation: CASSYQVNTEAFF.

This clone was observed a handful of times. The genes are TRBV19 and TRBJ2-7, with 7 positions matching TRBD2. Germline V gene sequence: CDR1 LNHDA, CDR2 SQIVND (reference sequence). V shed 6 bases, J shed 7 bases, and the junction held 9 bases outside the gene matches. The CDR3 extends over 13 amino acids. The CDR3 reads CASRETGLDEQYF. In nucleotides, the CDR3 is TGTGCCAGTAGGGAGACTGGACTAGATGAGCAGTACTTC.

This clone was seen just once. The CDR3 sequence is CASFSDAGYGYTF. Written as DNA, the CDR3 is TGTGCCAGCTTCTCAGATGCTGGTTATGGCTACACCTTC. The chain uses TRBV18 and TRBJ1-2, with D unclear. CDR3 size: 13 residues. Germline V gene sequence: CDR1 KGHSH, CDR2 LQKENI. The V end lost 7 bases, the J end lost 5 bases, and 14 bases lay between the germline ends.

This clone has only a few counts. The V gene is TRBV5-1, the J gene TRBJ2-3, with D perhaps matching TRBD1 (5 bases). Trimming took 5 bases from V and 3 from J, leaving 16 bases between them. CDR3 length: 15 amino acids. CDR1 and CDR2 from the germline V gene are SGHRS and YFSETQ. The CDR3 here is CASSFGNPGTDTQYF. The CDR3 nucleotides read TGCGCCAGCAGTTTTGGAAACCCAGGGACAGATACGCAGTATTTT.

The V call is TRBV6-5, the J call TRBJ2-7, with TRBD1 as a possible D gene (6 bases). This CDR3 comprises 16 residues. V gave up 0 bases and J gave up 3 bases, with 15 bases separating them. Germline CDR1 reads MNHEY; CDR2 reads SVGAGI. As DNA, the CDR3 is TGTGCCAGCAGTTACTCGATAGGACAGCGAAGCTACGAGCAGTACTTC. Translated: CASSYSIGQRSYEQYF.

This clone was picked up a small number of times. This may be a read error: a much more frequent sequence differs by one nucleotide. The chain recombines TRBV13 with TRBJ1-2, with 8 bases that match TRBD1. V dropped 6 bases and J dropped 8; count of bases not matched to a gene: 8. CDR1 is PRHDT and CDR2 is FYEKMQ in the germline V gene (reference sequence). CDR3 size: 13 residues. CDR3 sequence: CASSEDRVVGYTF. The CDR3 DNA reads TGTGCCAGCAGTGAGGACAGGGTCGTGGGCTACACCTTC.

This chain joins TRBV19 and TRBJ1-2; no definite D call. V lost 3 bases and J 8 bases, leaving 16 bases between the germline ends. Germline lookup yields CDR1 LNHDA and CDR2 SQIVND (reference sequence). This CDR3 comprises 14 residues. The chain's CDR3 is CASSMTPGLGGYTF. The DNA of the CDR3 is TGTGCCAGTAGTATGACCCCCGGGTTAGGAGGCTACACCTTC.

This chain uses TRBV6-6 with TRBJ1-5; D may be TRBD1 (6 bases). The germline V and J ends were trimmed by 6 bases and 4 bases, with 10 bases remaining between them. CDR3 size: 13 residues. Germline V lookup: CDR1 MNHNY, CDR2 SVGAGI (reference sequence). The chain's CDR3 is CASSRDMNQPQHF. The CDR3 DNA follows: TGTGCCAGCAGCCGGGACATGAATCAGCCCCAGCATTTT.